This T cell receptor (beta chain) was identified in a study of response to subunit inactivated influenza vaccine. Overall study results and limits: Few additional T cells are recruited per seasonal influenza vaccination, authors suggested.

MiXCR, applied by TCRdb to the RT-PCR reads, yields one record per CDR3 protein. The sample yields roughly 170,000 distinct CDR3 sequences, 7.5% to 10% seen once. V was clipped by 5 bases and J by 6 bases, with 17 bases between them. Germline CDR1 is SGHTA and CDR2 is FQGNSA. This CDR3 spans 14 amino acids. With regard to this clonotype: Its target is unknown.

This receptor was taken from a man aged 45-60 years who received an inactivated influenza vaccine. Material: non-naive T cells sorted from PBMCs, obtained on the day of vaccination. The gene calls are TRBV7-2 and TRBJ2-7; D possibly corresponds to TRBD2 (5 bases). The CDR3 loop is CASSTRAGNSEQYF. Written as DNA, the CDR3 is TGTGCCAGCAGCACCCGGGCCGGGAATTCCGAGCAGTACTTC.